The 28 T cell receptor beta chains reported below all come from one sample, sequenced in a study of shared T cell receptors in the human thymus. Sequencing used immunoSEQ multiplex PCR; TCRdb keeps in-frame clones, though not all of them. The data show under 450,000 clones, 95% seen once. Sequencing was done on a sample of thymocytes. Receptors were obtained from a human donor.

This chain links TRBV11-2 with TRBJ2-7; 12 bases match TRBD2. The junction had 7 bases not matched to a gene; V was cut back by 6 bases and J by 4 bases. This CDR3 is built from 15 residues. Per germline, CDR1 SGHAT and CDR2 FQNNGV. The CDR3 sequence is CASSLTSGRWYEQYF. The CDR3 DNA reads TGTGCCAGCAGTCTTACTAGCGGGAGGTGGTACGAGCAGTACTTC.

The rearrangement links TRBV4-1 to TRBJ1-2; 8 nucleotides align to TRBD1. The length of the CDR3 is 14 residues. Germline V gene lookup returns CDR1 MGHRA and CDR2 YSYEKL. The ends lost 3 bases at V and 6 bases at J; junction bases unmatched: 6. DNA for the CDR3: TGCGCCAGCAGCCACCCCGGACAGGGCAATGGCTACACCTTC. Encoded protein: CASSHPGQGNGYTF.

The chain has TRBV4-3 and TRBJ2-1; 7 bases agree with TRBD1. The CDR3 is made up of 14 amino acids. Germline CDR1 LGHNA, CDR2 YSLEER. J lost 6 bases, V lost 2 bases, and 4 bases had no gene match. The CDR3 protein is CASSQIRGCNEQFF. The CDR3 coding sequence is TGCGCCAGCAGCCAAATCAGGGGGTGCAATGAGCAGTTCTTC.

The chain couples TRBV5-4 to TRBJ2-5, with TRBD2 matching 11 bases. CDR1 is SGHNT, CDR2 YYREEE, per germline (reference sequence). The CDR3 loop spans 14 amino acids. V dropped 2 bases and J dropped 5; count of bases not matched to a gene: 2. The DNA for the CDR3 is TGTGCCAGCAGCTTTCCTAGCGGGAGGGAGACCCAGTACTTC. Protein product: CASSFPSGRETQYF.

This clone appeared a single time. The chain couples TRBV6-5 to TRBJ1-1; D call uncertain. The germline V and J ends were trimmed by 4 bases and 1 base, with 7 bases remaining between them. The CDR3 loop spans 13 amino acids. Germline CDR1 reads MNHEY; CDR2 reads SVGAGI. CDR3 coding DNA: TGTGCCAGCAGTTTCGGTGGGAACACTGAAGCTTTCTTT. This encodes CASSFGGNTEAFF.

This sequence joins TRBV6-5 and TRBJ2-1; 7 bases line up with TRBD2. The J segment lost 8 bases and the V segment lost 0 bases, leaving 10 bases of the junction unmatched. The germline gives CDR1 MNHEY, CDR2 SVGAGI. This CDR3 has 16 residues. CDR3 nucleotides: TGTGCCAGCAGTTACTCGAGCGGGAAAATTTTCTATGAGCAGTTCTTC. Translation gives CASSYSSGKIFYEQFF.

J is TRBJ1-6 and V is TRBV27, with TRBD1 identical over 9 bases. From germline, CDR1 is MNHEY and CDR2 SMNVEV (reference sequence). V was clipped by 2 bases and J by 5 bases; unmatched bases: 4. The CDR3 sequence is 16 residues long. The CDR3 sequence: CASSLARTGDNSPLHF. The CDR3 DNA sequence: TGTGCCAGCAGTTTAGCCCGGACAGGGGATAATTCACCCCTCCACTTT.

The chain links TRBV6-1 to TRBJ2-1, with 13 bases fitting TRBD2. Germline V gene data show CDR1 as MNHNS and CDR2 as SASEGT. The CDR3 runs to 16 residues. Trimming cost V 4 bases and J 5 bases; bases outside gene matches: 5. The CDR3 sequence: CASSAVGLAGDNEQFF. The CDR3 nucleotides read TGTGCCAGCAGTGCAGTTGGACTAGCGGGAGACAATGAGCAGTTCTTC.

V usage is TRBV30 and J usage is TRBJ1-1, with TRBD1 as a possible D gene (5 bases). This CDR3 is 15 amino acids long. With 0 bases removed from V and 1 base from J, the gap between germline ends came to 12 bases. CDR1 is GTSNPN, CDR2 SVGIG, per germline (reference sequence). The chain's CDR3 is CAWSVGQGGNTEAFF. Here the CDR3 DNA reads TGTGCCTGGAGTGTAGGGCAGGGAGGGAACACTGAAGCTTTCTTT.

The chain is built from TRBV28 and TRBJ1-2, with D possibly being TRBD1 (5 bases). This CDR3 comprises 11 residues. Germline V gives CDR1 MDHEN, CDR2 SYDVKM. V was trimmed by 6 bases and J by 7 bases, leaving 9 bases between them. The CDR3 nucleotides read TGTGCCAGCAGATCAGGGTTTGGCTACACCTTC. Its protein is CASRSGFGYTF.

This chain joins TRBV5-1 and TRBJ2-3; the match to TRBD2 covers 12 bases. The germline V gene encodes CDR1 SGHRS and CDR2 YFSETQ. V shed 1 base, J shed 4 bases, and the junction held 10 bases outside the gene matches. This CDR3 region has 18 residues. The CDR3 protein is CASSLPSLAGGAPDTQYF. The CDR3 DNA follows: TGCGCCAGCAGCTTGCCGAGCCTAGCGGGAGGGGCCCCAGATACGCAGTATTTT. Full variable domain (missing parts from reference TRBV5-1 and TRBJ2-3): KAGVTQTPRYLIKTRGQQVTLSCSPISGHRSVSWYQQTPGQGLQFLFEYFSETQRNKGNFPGRFSGRQFSNSRSEMNVSTLELGDSALYLCASSLPSLAGGAPDTQYFGPGTRLTVL.

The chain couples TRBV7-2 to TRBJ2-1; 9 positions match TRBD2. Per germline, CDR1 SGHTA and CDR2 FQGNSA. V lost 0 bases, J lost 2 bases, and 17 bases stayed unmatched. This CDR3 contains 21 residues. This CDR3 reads CASSLATGLATFKLPYNEQFF. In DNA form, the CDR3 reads TGTGCCAGCAGCTTAGCCACCGGACTAGCGACGTTCAAACTTCCCTACAATGAGCAGTTCTTC.

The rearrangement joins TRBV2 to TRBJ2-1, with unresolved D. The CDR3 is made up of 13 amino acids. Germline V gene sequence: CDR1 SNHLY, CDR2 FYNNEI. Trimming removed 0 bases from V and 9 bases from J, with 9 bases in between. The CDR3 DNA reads TGTGCCAGCAGTGAAGCGCCTCTAGGTGAGCAGTTCTTC. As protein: CASSEAPLGEQFF.

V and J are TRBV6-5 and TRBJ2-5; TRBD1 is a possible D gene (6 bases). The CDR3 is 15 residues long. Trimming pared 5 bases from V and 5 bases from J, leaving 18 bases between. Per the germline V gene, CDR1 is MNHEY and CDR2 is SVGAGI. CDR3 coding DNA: TGTGCCAGCAGTACCCCGGGACAAAGGGAGGAGACCCAGTACTTC. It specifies CASSTPGQREETQYF.

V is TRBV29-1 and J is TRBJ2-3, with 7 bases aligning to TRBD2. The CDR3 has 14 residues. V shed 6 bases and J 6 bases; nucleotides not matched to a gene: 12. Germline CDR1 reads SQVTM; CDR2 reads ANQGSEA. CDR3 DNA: TGCAGCGTGGACCGGACGGCGGGAGCGGATACGCAGTATTTT. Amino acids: CSVDRTAGADTQYF.

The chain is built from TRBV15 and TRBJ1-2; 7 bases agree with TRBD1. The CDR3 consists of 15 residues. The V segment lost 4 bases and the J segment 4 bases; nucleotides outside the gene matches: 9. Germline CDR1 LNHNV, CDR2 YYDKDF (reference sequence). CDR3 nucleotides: TGTGCCACCAGCACAGGGGGGCAGATGAGCTATGGCTACACCTTC. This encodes CATSTGGQMSYGYTF.

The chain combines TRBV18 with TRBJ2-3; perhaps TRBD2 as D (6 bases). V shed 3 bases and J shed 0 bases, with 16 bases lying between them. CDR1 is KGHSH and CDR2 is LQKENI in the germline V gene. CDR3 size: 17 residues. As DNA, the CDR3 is TGTGCCAGCTCACCCGGGACTCCTCCGCCTAGCACAGATACGCAGTATTTT. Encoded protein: CASSPGTPPPSTDTQYF.

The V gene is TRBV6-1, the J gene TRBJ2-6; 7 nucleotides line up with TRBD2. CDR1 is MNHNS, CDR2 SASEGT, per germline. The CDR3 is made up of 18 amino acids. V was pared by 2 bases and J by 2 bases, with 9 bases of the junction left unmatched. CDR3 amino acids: CASSETGGTGTGANVLTF. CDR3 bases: TGTGCCAGCAGTGAAACGGGGGGTACTGGAACTGGGGCCAACGTCCTGACTTTC.

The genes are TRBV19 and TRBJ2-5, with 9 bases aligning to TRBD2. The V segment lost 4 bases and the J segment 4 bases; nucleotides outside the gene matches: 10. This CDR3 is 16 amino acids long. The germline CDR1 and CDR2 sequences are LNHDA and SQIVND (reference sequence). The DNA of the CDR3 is TGTGCCAGTAGTAGGGGCCTAGCGGGGTGGGGAGAGACCCAGTACTTC. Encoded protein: CASSRGLAGWGETQYF.

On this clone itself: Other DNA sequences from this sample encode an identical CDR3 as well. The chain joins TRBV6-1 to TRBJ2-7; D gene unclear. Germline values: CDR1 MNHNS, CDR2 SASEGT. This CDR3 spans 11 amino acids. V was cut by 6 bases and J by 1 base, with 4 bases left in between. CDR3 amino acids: CASRGSYEQYF. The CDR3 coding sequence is TGTGCCAGCAGGGGGTCCTACGAGCAGTACTTC.

The CDR3 bases are TGTGCCAGCAGCGTAGGCCGGAGGGAATCTCGCAATGAGCAGTTCTTC. Its protein product is CASSVGRRESRNEQFF. The rearrangement uses TRBV9 and TRBJ2-1, with a possible D match to TRBD2 (6 bases). The germline V and J ends were trimmed by 0 bases and 6 bases, with 16 bases remaining between them. CDR3 length: 16 residues. Germline V gene data show CDR1 as SGDLS and CDR2 as YYNGEE.

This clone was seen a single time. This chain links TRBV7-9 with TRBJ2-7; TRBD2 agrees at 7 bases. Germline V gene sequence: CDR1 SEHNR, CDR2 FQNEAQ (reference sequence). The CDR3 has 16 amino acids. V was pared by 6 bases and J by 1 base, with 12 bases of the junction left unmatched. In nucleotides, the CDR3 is TGTGCCAGCAGTTTAATCCTACGGACTAGTTCCTACGAGCAGTACTTC. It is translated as CASSLILRTSSYEQYF.

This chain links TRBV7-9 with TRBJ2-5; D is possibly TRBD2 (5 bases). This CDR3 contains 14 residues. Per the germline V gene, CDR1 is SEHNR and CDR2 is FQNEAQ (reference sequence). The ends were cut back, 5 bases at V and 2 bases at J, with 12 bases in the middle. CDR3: CASSPRVGQETQYF. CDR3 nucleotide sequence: TGTGCCAGCAGCCCGCGGGTGGGGCAAGAGACCCAGTACTTC.

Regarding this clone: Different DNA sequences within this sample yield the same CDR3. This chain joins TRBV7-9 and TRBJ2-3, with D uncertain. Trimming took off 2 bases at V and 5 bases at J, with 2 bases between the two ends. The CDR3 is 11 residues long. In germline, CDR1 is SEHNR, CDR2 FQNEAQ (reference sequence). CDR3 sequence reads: CASSLKDTQYF. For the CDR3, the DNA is TGTGCCAGCAGCTTAAAAGATACGCAGTATTTT.

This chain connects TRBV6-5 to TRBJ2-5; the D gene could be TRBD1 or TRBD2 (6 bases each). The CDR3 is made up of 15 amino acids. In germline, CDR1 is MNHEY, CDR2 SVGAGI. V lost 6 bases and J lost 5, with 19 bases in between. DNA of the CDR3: TGTGCCAGCAGCAACTCGGGGGCAGCAGGGGAGACCCAGTACTTC. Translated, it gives CASSNSGAAGETQYF.

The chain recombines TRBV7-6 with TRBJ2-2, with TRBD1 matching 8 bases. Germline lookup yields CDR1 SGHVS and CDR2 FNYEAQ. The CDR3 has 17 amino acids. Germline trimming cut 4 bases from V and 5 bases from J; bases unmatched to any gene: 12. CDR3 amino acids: CASSSQTGTGLTGELFF. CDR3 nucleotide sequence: TGTGCCAGCAGCTCGCAAACCGGGACAGGATTGACCGGGGAGCTGTTTTTT.

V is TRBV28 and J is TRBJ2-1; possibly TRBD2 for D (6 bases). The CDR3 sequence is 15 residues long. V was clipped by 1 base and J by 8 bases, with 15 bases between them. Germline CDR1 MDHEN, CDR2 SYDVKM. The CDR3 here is CASSLSFLARHEQFF. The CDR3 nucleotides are TGTGCCAGCAGTTTATCGTTCCTAGCGCGCCATGAGCAGTTCTTC.

The CDR3 nucleotides are TGTGCCAGCAGCTCAGGTCAGGGGGTTACAGATACGCAGTATTTT. Encoded protein: CASSSGQGVTDTQYF. V usage is TRBV5-6 and J usage is TRBJ2-3, with TRBD1 matching 7 bases. This CDR3 region has 15 residues. Germline-derived CDR1 and CDR2 are SGHDT and YYEEEE. Trimming cost V 3 bases and J 3 bases; bases outside gene matches: 7.